One and the same sample provided the 24 T cell receptor beta chains below, sequenced in a study of blood T cell repertoires in COVID-19. Assay used: immunoSEQ multiplex PCR; TCRdb lists only in-frame clones, some missing. This sample has approximately 170,000 clones, with around nine tenths found just once. Sequencing was performed on peripheral blood. The receptors were gathered from a man aged 55 to 70 with active or convalescent COVID-19.

The chain employs TRBV19 and TRBJ1-4; D perhaps matches TRBD1 (6 bases). With 4 bases removed from V and 0 bases from J, the gap between germline ends came to 6 bases. Looked up from germline, CDR1 is LNHDA and CDR2 is SQIVND (reference sequence). The CDR3 is 14 amino acids. The CDR3 DNA sequence: TGTGCCAGTAGTAACAGGGCAACTAATGAAAAACTGTTTTTT. It specifies CASSNRATNEKLFF.

The genes are TRBV3-1 (or the pseudogene TRBV3-2) and TRBJ2-7; 11 bases match TRBD2. Trimming cost V 3 bases and J 5 bases; bases outside gene matches: 3. Germline assignment: CDR1 LGHDT and CDR2 YNNKEL (reference sequence). The CDR3 length is 14 residues. CDR3 DNA: TGTGCCAGCAGCCAGGTAGCGGGAGGGCACGAGCAGTACTTC. It translates to CASSQVAGGHEQYF.

The V and J genes are TRBV4-1 and TRBJ1-1; D not resolved. V lost 1 base and J 0 bases, leaving 12 bases between the germline ends. The germline V gene has CDR1 MGHRA and CDR2 YSYEKL. This CDR3 comprises 16 residues. The CDR3 here is CASSQGQNYMNTEAFF. The CDR3 nucleotides are TGCGCCAGCAGCCAAGGGCAGAATTACATGAACACTGAAGCTTTCTTT.

The chain employs TRBV10-1 and TRBJ2-1; 10 positions match TRBD2. J gave up 7 bases and V 3 bases, and 6 bases lay outside the gene matches. The length of the CDR3 is 15 residues. CDR1 and CDR2 (germline): WNHNN, SYGVQD (reference sequence). Here the CDR3 reads CASSDQAGGPNEQFF. In nucleotides, the CDR3 is TGCGCCAGCAGTGACCAAGCGGGAGGGCCGAATGAGCAGTTCTTC.

This chain links TRBV18 with TRBJ1-2; 9 nucleotides align to TRBD1. The CDR3 loop spans 14 amino acids. Germline CDR1 KGHSH, CDR2 LQKENI. The J segment lost 4 bases and the V segment lost 5 bases, leaving 5 bases of the junction unmatched. Written as DNA, the CDR3 is TGTGCCAGCTCAGAACAGGGGGCCTCCTATGGCTACACCTTC. Residues: CASSEQGASYGYTF.

The chain links TRBV11-2 to TRBJ1-2; 12 bases fit TRBD1. The junction had 12 bases not matched to a gene; V was cut back by 1 base and J by 12 bases. Germline V gene sequence: CDR1 SGHAT, CDR2 FQNNGV. The CDR3 is 16 residues long. In DNA form, the CDR3 reads TGTGCCAGCAGCTTAGGCCGGGACAGGGGGCGGCTACCCAACACCTTC. Translating gives CASSLGRDRGRLPNTF.

V usage is TRBV15 and J usage is TRBJ1-3; perhaps TRBD1 as D (6 bases). Trimming pared 2 bases from V and 3 bases from J, leaving 11 bases between. This CDR3 has 15 residues. Germline V gene lookup returns CDR1 LNHNV and CDR2 YYDKDF (reference sequence). CDR3 sequence reads: CATSRSGGSGNTIYF. The CDR3 DNA follows: TGTGCCACCAGCAGATCGGGGGGCAGTGGAAACACCATATATTTT.

This clone has just one count. V gene TRBV5-1 combines with J gene TRBJ1-1; D remains ambiguous. The V gene's germline CDR1 is SGHRS and CDR2 YFSETQ. Trimming took 4 bases from V and 0 from J, leaving 10 bases between them. This CDR3 has 14 residues. CDR3 nucleotide sequence: TGCGCCAGCAGCCAACGGAGACTGAACACTGAAGCTTTCTTT. Translating it yields CASSQRRLNTEAFF.

V usage is TRBV5-5 and J usage is TRBJ1-6; the D gene is possibly TRBD1 (6 bases). The CDR3 length is 16 residues. The V gene's germline CDR1 is SGHKS and CDR2 YYEKEE (reference sequence). The V end lost 2 bases, the J end lost 7 bases, and 16 bases lay between the germline ends. DNA of the CDR3: TGTGCCAGCAGCTTACCCTTTCCAGGGGTCAATTCACCCCTCCACTTT. Its protein product is CASSLPFPGVNSPLHF.

This rearrangement joins TRBV2 to TRBJ2-1, with D tentatively TRBD1 (5 bases). Germline V gives CDR1 SNHLY, CDR2 FYNNEI. With 7 bases removed from V and 5 bases from J, the gap between germline ends came to 18 bases. This CDR3 has 15 residues. DNA of the CDR3: TGTGCCAGCACCCTGAACAGCCTAGGGGACAATGAGCAGTTCTTC. Amino acids: CASTLNSLGDNEQFF.

The V and J genes are TRBV5-5 and TRBJ2-7; D not resolved. Trimming removed 4 bases from V and 1 base from J, with 9 bases in between. The V gene's germline CDR1 is SGHKS and CDR2 YYEKEE (reference sequence). The CDR3 sequence is 13 residues long. The CDR3 sequence: CASSPQISYEQYF. DNA for the CDR3: TGTGCCAGCAGCCCCCAGATATCCTACGAGCAGTACTTC.

This chain connects TRBV28 to TRBJ1-2, with a weak D call TRBD1 (6 bases). CDR3 size: 12 residues. Trimming took 2 bases from V and 8 from J, leaving 9 bases between them. Germline V gene sequence: CDR1 MDHEN, CDR2 SYDVKM. The CDR3 coding sequence is TGTGCCAGCAGTTTACAGGGGCGCGGCTACACCTTC. It codes for CASSLQGRGYTF.

The V and J genes are TRBV6-5 and TRBJ1-2; 10 nucleotides line up with TRBD1. With 6 bases clipped from V and 5 bases from J, the junction kept 9 bases outside the gene matches. CDR1 is MNHEY, CDR2 SVGAGI, per germline. The CDR3 runs to 15 residues. The DNA of the CDR3 is TGTGCCAGCAGCCACCGGGACAGGGGTGATTATGGCTACACCTTC. Translating it yields CASSHRDRGDYGYTF.

The genes are TRBV10-2 and TRBJ1-2; 8 bases agree with TRBD1. V was clipped by 2 bases and J by 5 bases; unmatched bases: 10. CDR3 length: 16 residues. Germline values: CDR1 WSHSY, CDR2 SAAADI. In nucleotides, the CDR3 is TGCGCCAGCAGTGAGAATATGGGACAGGCCCTTTATGGCTACACCTTC. Amino acids: CASSENMGQALYGYTF.

J is TRBJ2-2 and V is TRBV27; TRBD1 is a possible D gene (6 bases). CDR3 length: 14 residues. The V end was cut by 6 bases, the J end by 4 bases, with 12 bases between. Germline V CDR1 and CDR2: MNHEY, SMNVEV (reference sequence). CDR3 protein: CASSPGTTTGELFF. For the CDR3, the DNA is TGTGCCAGCAGCCCCGGGACAACCACCGGGGAGCTGTTTTTT.

The chain employs TRBV5-1 and TRBJ1-1, with a possible D match to TRBD1 (5 bases). The CDR3 spans 15 residues. The germline V gene has CDR1 SGHRS and CDR2 YFSETQ. Trimming took off 2 bases at V and 1 base at J, with 12 bases between the two ends. In DNA, the CDR3 is TGCGCCAGCAGCTTACCAGGGTTACAGAACACTGAAGCTTTCTTT. It is translated as CASSLPGLQNTEAFF.

The chain carries TRBV21-1 and TRBJ1-5. TRBV21-1 corresponds to a pseudogene. There are 14 residues in the CDR3. The CDR3 is CASSKGGNNQPQHF. The CDR3 DNA follows: TGTGCCAGCAGCAAAGGAGGGAACAACCAGCCCCAGCATTTT.

The count of this clone is one. The chain carries TRBV5-1 and TRBJ2-1; TRBD2 matches at 8 bases. The CDR3 loop spans 16 amino acids. Germline V CDR1 and CDR2: SGHRS, YFSETQ. V was pared by 2 bases and J by 5 bases, with 9 bases of the junction left unmatched. For the CDR3, the DNA is TGCGCCAGCAGCTTCTTATCTAGCGGGCCCAACAATGAGCAGTTCTTC. Residues: CASSFLSSGPNNEQFF.

The chain carries TRBV10-3 and TRBJ2-7; D remains ambiguous. The germline CDR1 and CDR2 sequences are ENHRY and SYGVKD. The length of the CDR3 is 12 residues. Between the trimmed V and J ends, which lost 6 bases and 11 bases, there was a span of 17 bases. The CDR3 bases are TGTGCCATCAGCCCCGGGTTTGGAGAGAAGTACTTC. Amino acids: CAISPGFGEKYF.

The chain recombines TRBV28 with TRBJ2-1; 8 nucleotides match TRBD2. This CDR3 comprises 14 residues. Per germline, CDR1 MDHEN and CDR2 SYDVKM. V shed 6 bases, J shed 7 bases, and the junction held 8 bases outside the gene matches. The CDR3 DNA reads as TGTGCCAGCAGAGCGGGGGATCGGTTAAATGAGCAGTTCTTC. The encoded protein is CASRAGDRLNEQFF.

The DNA for the CDR3 is TGCAGTGCTAGTCGGCGGGATTACGAGCAGTACTTC. It encodes CSASRRDYEQYF. This chain connects TRBV20-1 to TRBJ2-7; D is perhaps TRBD2 (6 bases). This CDR3 comprises 12 residues. Per the germline V gene, CDR1 is DFQATT and CDR2 is SNEGSKA (reference sequence). Trimming shortened V by 3 bases and J by 4 bases, and 10 bases separated the two germline ends.

The CDR3 bases are TGCAGTGCACAGGGGAATGTGCAGTATTTT. As protein: CSAQGNVQYF. The genes are TRBV20-1 and TRBJ2-3; 7 bases map to TRBD1. Trimming removed 6 bases from V and 11 bases from J; junction bases left unmatched: 5. CDR1 is DFQATT, CDR2 SNEGSKA, per germline (reference sequence). The CDR3 is 10 residues long.

This sequence joins TRBV9 and TRBJ2-7, with 10 bases aligning to TRBD1. The trim removed 3 bases at V and 3 bases at J, leaving 9 bases unmatched. Germline CDR1 and CDR2: SGDLS and YYNGEE. The CDR3 runs 16 residues. DNA for the CDR3: TGTGCCAGCAGCGGATCCGGGACAGGGGACCTCTACGAGCAGTACTTC. This sequence encodes CASSGSGTGDLYEQYF. The full variable domain, rest sourced from reference TRBV9 and TRBJ2-7, is DSGVTQTPKHLITATGQRVTLRCSPRSGDLSVYWYQQSLDQGLQFLIQYYNGEERAKGNILERFSAQQFPDLHSELNLSSLELGDSALYFCASSGSGTGDLYEQYFGPGTRLTVT.

The chain couples TRBV30 to TRBJ2-1, with D unresolved. This CDR3 has 12 amino acids. Germline loops: CDR1 GTSNPN, CDR2 SVGIG (reference sequence). Deletions cut 1 base from V and 6 bases from J, with 7 bases between. CDR3 nucleotides: TGTGCCTGGAGTGCCTCGAGCAATGAGCAGTTCTTC. Its translation is CAWSASSNEQFF.